A single sample gave rise to the 24 T cell receptor beta chains below, sequenced in a study of high-grade serous ovarian cancer treatment subgroups. Tumor samples were taken before definitive surgery or chemotherapy. Repertoires were generated with immunoSEQ multiplex PCR, while TCRdb's copy carries only in-frame clones and drops some. The top ten clones hold 3.5% to 5% of a sample with around 15,000 clones, around 73% of them seen once. Sequenced material: tumor tissue. These receptors were obtained from a human donor with high-grade serous ovarian cancer.

This clone was detected only once. One end of the junction fails to match germline, which may point to a read error. This chain connects TRBV7-7 to TRBJ2-5; TRBD2 aligns across 14 bases. CDR1 is SSHAT and CDR2 is FNYEAQ in the germline V gene (reference sequence). The CDR3 has 19 amino acids. CDR3 amino acids: CASSLFETSGGGYQETQYF. The CDR3, as DNA: TGTGCTAGCAGCTTATTCGAGACTAGCGGGGGGGGGTACCAAGAGACCCAGTACTTC.

The chain carries TRBV7-2 and TRBJ2-1; 12 bases match TRBD2. V shed 1 base, J shed 14 bases, and the junction held 3 bases outside the gene matches. CDR3 length equals 13 residues. CDR1 SGHTA and CDR2 FQGNSA come from the germline V gene. The CDR3 is CASSLDLAGGEFF. The CDR3 region has the DNA TGTGCCAGCAGCTTAGACCTAGCGGGGGGGGAGTTCTTC.

The J gene is TRBJ1-2, the V gene TRBV6-6, with D possibly matching TRBD1 (6 bases). Looked up from germline, CDR1 is MNHNY and CDR2 is SVGAGI (reference sequence). CDR3 length: 14 residues. CDR3 nucleotides: TGTGCGTGGGGGGGGCCAGGGGATAACTATGGCTACACCTTC. Translating gives CAWGGPGDNYGYTF.

The J gene is TRBJ2-7, the V gene TRBV6-4; 8 bases align to TRBD2. Trimming cost V 6 bases and J 2 bases; bases outside gene matches: 6. The CDR3 spans 14 residues. Germline V gives CDR1 MRHNA, CDR2 SNTAGT. The CDR3 loop is CASRAGLVPYEQYF. The CDR3 DNA follows: TGTGCCAGCAGGGCGGGACTAGTCCCCTACGAGCAGTACTTC.

The chain carries TRBV7-3 and TRBJ2-1; D is uncertain. The CDR3 runs 13 residues. Germline CDR1 SGHTA, CDR2 FQGTGA. Trimming removed 3 bases at V and 3 bases at J, with 6 bases between. The CDR3 region is CASSFPGYNEQFF. DNA for the CDR3: TGTGCCAGCAGCTTTCCCGGCTACAATGAGCAGTTCTTC.

The rearrangement joins TRBV27 to TRBJ1-2; D is perhaps TRBD1 (6 bases). The CDR3 is 16 amino acids. Germline loops: CDR1 MNHEY, CDR2 SMNVEV (reference sequence). The V end lost 0 bases, the J end lost 8 bases, and 19 bases lay between the germline ends. The CDR3 spells CASSLSIPQGPRGYTF. The CDR3 DNA sequence: TGTGCCAGCAGTTTATCGATCCCTCAGGGGCCTCGGGGCTACACCTTC.

This clone has just a few counts. The chain couples TRBV5-4 to TRBJ2-1; D may match TRBD1 or TRBD2 (5 bases each). V shed 3 bases and J shed 6 bases, with 16 bases lying between them. Germline CDR1 and CDR2: SGHNT and YYREEE (reference sequence). This CDR3 has 15 residues. The CDR3 DNA follows: TGTGCCAGCAGCTCCGCCGGGACGGAAGGCAATGAGCAGTTCTTC. Protein sequence: CASSSAGTEGNEQFF.

The chain couples TRBV6-5 to TRBJ1-1, with D tentatively TRBD1 (5 bases). Deletions cut 2 bases from V and 3 bases from J, with 16 bases between. There are 16 residues in the CDR3. CDR1 MNHEY and CDR2 SVGAGI come from the germline V gene. DNA for the CDR3: TGTGCCAGCAGTTACGGTTACCAGGGCAGAGACACTGAAGCTTTCTTT. Protein product: CASSYGYQGRDTEAFF.

This clone was picked up a small number of times. V is TRBV2 and J is TRBJ2-1; D ambiguous. V lost 6 bases to trimming and J lost 4 bases, with 16 bases between them. Germline V lookup: CDR1 SNHLY, CDR2 FYNNEI. CDR3 length: 15 residues. In nucleotides, the CDR3 is TGTGCCAGCAGCGACCCCGGATCATTATACAATGAGCAGTTCTTC. Protein: CASSDPGSLYNEQFF.

The chain employs TRBV5-1 and TRBJ2-5, with TRBD2 matching 7 bases. The length of the CDR3 is 15 residues. The trim removed 0 bases at V and 2 bases at J, leaving 4 bases unmatched. CDR1 and CDR2 from the germline V gene are SGHRS and YFSETQ. As DNA, the CDR3 is TGCGCCAGCAGCTTGGCCGGGGGAGGGCAAGAGACCCAGTACTTC. Translation: CASSLAGGGQETQYF.

The chain has TRBV2 and TRBJ2-1; the match to TRBD1 covers 8 bases. Per the germline V gene, CDR1 is SNHLY and CDR2 is FYNNEI. J lost 15 bases, V lost 5 bases, and 9 bases had no gene match. The CDR3 contains 12 residues. The CDR3 DNA follows: TGTGCCAGCAGTACCACAGGGGGGCAAAGGTTCTTC. Its translation is CASSTTGGQRFF.

V usage is TRBV18 and J usage is TRBJ2-3; the D gene could be TRBD1 or TRBD2 (5 bases each). Germline V gene lookup returns CDR1 KGHSH and CDR2 LQKENI. Trimming stripped 4 bases from V and 0 bases from J, with 14 bases between. CDR3 length: 16 amino acids. The CDR3 DNA is TGTGCCAGCTCACTCCGGGGCGGCCCTAGCACAGATACGCAGTATTTT. Encoded protein: CASSLRGGPSTDTQYF.

The chain has TRBV18 and TRBJ1-5; maybe TRBD1 (6 bases). Germline lookup yields CDR1 KGHSH and CDR2 LQKENI. The CDR3 spans 14 residues. Trimming removed 3 bases at V and 7 bases at J, with 13 bases between. For the CDR3, the DNA is TGTGCCAGCTCACCGAGGGGGGGAAGGCAGCCCCAGCATTTT. Translating it yields CASSPRGGRQPQHF.

This chain uses TRBV6-6 with TRBJ1-2, with a possible D match to TRBD1 (5 bases). Germline V gene lookup returns CDR1 MNHNY and CDR2 SVGAGI (reference sequence). The CDR3 has 13 residues. Trimming pared 3 bases from V and 5 bases from J, leaving 10 bases between. As DNA, the CDR3 is TGTGCCAGCAGTTATTGGGGGAAGTATGGCTACACCTTC. It is translated as CASSYWGKYGYTF.

V and J are TRBV28 and TRBJ2-3; D is perhaps TRBD1 (6 bases). Trimming removed 10 bases at V and 5 bases at J, with 10 bases between. Per germline, CDR1 MDHEN and CDR2 SYDVKM. CDR3 length: 11 residues. CDR3 in DNA: TGTGCCACCGGGGACAAAGATACGCAGTATTTT. As protein: CATGDKDTQYF.

The chain employs TRBV9 and TRBJ2-7; tentatively, D is TRBD2 (5 bases). Trimming removed 3 bases at V and 7 bases at J, with 20 bases between. The V gene's germline CDR1 is SGDLS and CDR2 YYNGEE. This CDR3 spans 15 amino acids. DNA for the CDR3: TGTGCCAGCAGCGCCACGGGTAGCGTAAGGGTAGAGCAGTACTTC. It codes for CASSATGSVRVEQYF.

J is TRBJ1-1 and V is TRBV7-2; tentatively, D is TRBD1 (6 bases). Germline V lookup: CDR1 SGHTA, CDR2 FQGNSA. The V and J ends lost 5 bases and 6 bases respectively, with 10 bases between them. This CDR3 is 12 amino acids long. The CDR3 DNA follows: TGTGCCAGCAGCGATCGGACAGCTGAAGCTTTCTTT. It yields the protein CASSDRTAEAFF.

The genes are TRBV7-2 and TRBJ1-1; 9 nucleotides line up with TRBD1. V was clipped by 1 base and J by 5 bases; unmatched bases: 5. CDR1 and CDR2 (germline): SGHTA, FQGNSA. The CDR3 sequence is 15 residues long. The CDR3 here is CASSLDGTGLTEAFF. The CDR3 DNA is TGTGCCAGCAGCTTAGATGGGACAGGGCTTACTGAAGCTTTCTTT. Complete variable domain (other parts from reference TRBV7-2 and TRBJ1-1): GAGVSQSPSNKVTEKGKDVELRCDPISGHTALYWYRQSLGQGLEFLIYFQGNSAPDKSGLPSDRFSAERTGGSVSTLTIQRTQQEDSAVYLCASSLDGTGLTEAFFGQGTRLTVV.

The J gene is TRBJ2-5, the V gene TRBV7-2; 8 bases fit TRBD1. The V segment lost 0 bases and the J segment 9 bases; nucleotides outside the gene matches: 3. The germline gives CDR1 SGHTA, CDR2 FQGNSA. The CDR3 loop spans 13 amino acids. The CDR3 DNA sequence: TGTGCCAGCAGCTTAGCGACACAGGGGGCCCAGTACTTC. Amino acids: CASSLATQGAQYF. Full variable domain (outside the CDR3, taken from reference TRBV7-2 and TRBJ2-5): GAGVSQSPSNKVTEKGKDVELRCDPISGHTALYWYRQSLGQGLEFLIYFQGNSAPDKSGLPSDRFSAERTGGSVSTLTIQRTQQEDSAVYLCASSLATQGAQYFGPGTRLLVL.

The chain uses TRBV9 and TRBJ2-3; D is unclear. V lost 0 bases to trimming and J lost 4 bases, with 9 bases between them. Germline CDR1 is SGDLS and CDR2 is YYNGEE. This CDR3 has 14 amino acids. The DNA of the CDR3 is TGTGCCAGCAGCGTAGAGTTAGTGGCAGATACGCAGTATTTT. It codes for CASSVELVADTQYF.

V is TRBV6-1 and J is TRBJ2-1; 9 positions match TRBD2. The CDR3 has 17 residues. V lost 4 bases and J lost 7; bases outside the gene matches: 14. CDR1 is MNHNS and CDR2 is SASEGT in the germline V gene. The CDR3 bases are TGTGCCAGCAGTGCTTTGTTTAGCGGGGGAGGTGGGAATGAGCAGTTCTTC. This codes for CASSALFSGGGGNEQFF.

This clone was detected only a few times. The chain uses TRBV7-2 and TRBJ2-5; D unclear. The germline V gene encodes CDR1 SGHTA and CDR2 FQGNSA. Trimming cost V 5 bases and J 1 base, with 8 bases left between them. This CDR3 comprises 13 residues. CDR3 amino acids: CASSAHTQETQYF. In DNA form, the CDR3 reads TGTGCCAGCAGCGCCCACACCCAAGAGACCCAGTACTTC.

On this clone: Distinct nucleotide sequences in the sample also encode this CDR3. The gene calls are TRBV7-9 and TRBJ1-6, with D hard to call. Germline lookup yields CDR1 SEHNR and CDR2 FQNEAQ (reference sequence). V was shortened by 1 base and J by 7 bases, with 8 bases between the two germline ends. The CDR3 covers 14 residues. The CDR3 here is CASSLDSLNSPLHF. Here the CDR3 DNA reads TGTGCCAGCAGCTTAGATTCCCTAAATTCACCCCTCCACTTT.

The chain combines TRBV12-5 with TRBJ2-7; 7 bases line up with TRBD1. The CDR3 is 13 residues long. V was pared by 1 base and J by 5 bases, with 2 bases of the junction left unmatched. The germline CDR1 and CDR2 sequences are LGHNT and FRNRAP. The CDR3 loop reads CASGLGQGNEQYF. CDR3 nucleotides: TGTGCTAGTGGTTTGGGACAGGGTAACGAGCAGTACTTC.